This T cell receptor beta chain was observed in a study of T cells in localized non-small cell lung cancer. Looked up from germline, CDR1 is MNHGY and CDR2 is SAAAGT. CDR3 size: 15 residues. J was trimmed by 7 bases and V by 5 bases; bases with no gene match: 9. By share of the sample, this clone is medium-sized. Sequencing was performed with immunoSEQ multiplex PCR; in TCRdb, only in-frame clones are kept and a portion is missing. The table records 1,500 to 2,000 clones, about a fifth of them present only once. The chain has TRBV6-8 and TRBJ1-5; 9 bases map to TRBD1. The receptor's source is a male donor aged 60 or over with stage II lung adenocarcinoma. The specimen comprised lung tumor tissue, sampled before any cancer treatment. The CDR3 region is CASSDRTGVGQPQHF. CDR3 in DNA: TGTGCCAGCAGTGACCGGACAGGGGTAGGACAGCCCCAGCATTTT.